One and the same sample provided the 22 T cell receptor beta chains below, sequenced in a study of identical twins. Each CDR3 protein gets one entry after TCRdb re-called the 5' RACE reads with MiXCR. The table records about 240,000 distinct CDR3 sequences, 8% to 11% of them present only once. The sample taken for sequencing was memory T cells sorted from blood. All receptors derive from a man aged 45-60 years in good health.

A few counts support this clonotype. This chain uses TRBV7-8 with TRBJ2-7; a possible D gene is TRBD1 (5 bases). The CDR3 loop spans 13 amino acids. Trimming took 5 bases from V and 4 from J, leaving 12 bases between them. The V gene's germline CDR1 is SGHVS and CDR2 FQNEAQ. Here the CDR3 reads CASSKDTLYEQYF. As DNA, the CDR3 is TGTGCCAGCAGCAAGGACACCTTATACGAGCAGTACTTC.

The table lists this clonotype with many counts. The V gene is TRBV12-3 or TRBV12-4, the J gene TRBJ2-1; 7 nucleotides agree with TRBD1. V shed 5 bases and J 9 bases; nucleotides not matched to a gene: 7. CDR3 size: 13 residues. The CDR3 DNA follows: TGTGCCAGCAGTCCAGGGGGAAACGGTGAGCAGTTCTTC. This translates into CASSPGGNGEQFF.

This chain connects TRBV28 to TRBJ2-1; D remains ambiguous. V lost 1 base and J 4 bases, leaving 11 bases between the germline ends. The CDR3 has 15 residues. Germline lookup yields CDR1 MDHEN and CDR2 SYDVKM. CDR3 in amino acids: CASSLLRPGYNEQFF. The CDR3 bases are TGTGCCAGCAGTTTATTAAGACCCGGATACAATGAGCAGTTCTTC.

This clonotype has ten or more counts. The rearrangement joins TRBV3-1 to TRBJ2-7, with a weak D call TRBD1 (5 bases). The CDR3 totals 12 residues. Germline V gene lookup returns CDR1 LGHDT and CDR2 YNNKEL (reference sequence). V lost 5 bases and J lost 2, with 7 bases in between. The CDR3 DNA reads TGTGCCAGCAGCGACAGTCCCTACGAGCAGTACTTC. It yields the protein CASSDSPYEQYF.

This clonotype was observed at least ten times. The CDR3 spells CASSQAGAVEQYF. The CDR3 region has the DNA TGTGCCAGCAGCCAAGCGGGGGCGGTCGAGCAGTACTTC. V is TRBV3-1 and J is TRBJ2-7; D is perhaps TRBD1 or TRBD2 (6 bases each). V dropped 1 base and J dropped 6 bases, with 10 bases sitting between them. The germline CDR1 and CDR2 sequences are LGHDT and YNNKEL (reference sequence). This CDR3 spans 13 amino acids.

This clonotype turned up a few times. The CDR3 loop reads CASGTLPSVYTF. The DNA for the CDR3 is TGTGCCAGCGGGACTTTGCCCAGTGTCTACACCTTC. The rearrangement links TRBV28 to TRBJ1-2, with D maybe TRBD1 (5 bases). Germline lookup yields CDR1 MDHEN and CDR2 SYDVKM. The CDR3 has 12 amino acids. V shed 8 bases and J shed 10 bases, with 17 bases lying between them.

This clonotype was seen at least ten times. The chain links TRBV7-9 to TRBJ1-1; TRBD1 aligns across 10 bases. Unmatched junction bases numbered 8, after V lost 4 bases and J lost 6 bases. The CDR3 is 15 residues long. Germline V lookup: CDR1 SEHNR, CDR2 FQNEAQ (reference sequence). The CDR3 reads CASSSRTGGFSEAFF. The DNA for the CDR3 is TGTGCCAGCAGCTCCCGGACAGGGGGGTTTTCTGAAGCTTTCTTT.

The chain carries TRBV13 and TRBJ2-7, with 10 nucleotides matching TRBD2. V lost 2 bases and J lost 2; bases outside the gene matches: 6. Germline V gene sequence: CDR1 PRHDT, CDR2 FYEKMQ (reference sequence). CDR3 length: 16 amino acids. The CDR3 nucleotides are TGTGCCAGCAGCTTACTCTTCCTAGCGGGAGCCTACGAGCAGTACTTC. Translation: CASSLLFLAGAYEQYF.

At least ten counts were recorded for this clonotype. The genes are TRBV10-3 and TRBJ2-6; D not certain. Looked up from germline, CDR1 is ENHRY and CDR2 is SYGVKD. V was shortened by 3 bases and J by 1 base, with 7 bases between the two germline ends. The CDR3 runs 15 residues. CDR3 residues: CAISDKGSGANVLTF. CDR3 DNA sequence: TGTGCCATCAGTGATAAGGGTTCTGGGGCCAACGTCCTGACTTTC.

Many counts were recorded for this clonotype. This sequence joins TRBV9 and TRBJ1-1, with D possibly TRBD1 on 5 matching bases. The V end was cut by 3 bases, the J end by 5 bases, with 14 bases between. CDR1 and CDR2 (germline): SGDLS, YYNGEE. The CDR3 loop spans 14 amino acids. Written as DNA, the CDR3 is TGTGCCAGCAGCGGGTCGGGGCGGGGAACTGAAGCTTTCTTT. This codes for CASSGSGRGTEAFF. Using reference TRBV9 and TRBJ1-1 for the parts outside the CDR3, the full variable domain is DSGVTQTPKHLITATGQRVTLRCSPRSGDLSVYWYQQSLDQGLQFLIQYYNGEERAKGNILERFSAQQFPDLHSELNLSSLELGDSALYFCASSGSGRGTEAFFGQGTRLTVV.

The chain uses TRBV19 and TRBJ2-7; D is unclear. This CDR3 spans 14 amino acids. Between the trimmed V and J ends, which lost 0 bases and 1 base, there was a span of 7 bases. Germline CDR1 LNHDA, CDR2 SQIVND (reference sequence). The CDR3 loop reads CASSIDGRSYEQYF. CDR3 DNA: TGTGCCAGTAGTATAGACGGCAGATCCTACGAGCAGTACTTC.

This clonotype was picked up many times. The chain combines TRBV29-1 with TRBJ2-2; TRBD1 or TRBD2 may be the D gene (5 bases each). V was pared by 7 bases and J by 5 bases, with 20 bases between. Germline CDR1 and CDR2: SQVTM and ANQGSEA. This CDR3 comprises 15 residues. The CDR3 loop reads CSAINRGVGTGELFF. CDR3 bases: TGCAGCGCTATTAATAGGGGAGTCGGTACCGGGGAGCTGTTTTTT.

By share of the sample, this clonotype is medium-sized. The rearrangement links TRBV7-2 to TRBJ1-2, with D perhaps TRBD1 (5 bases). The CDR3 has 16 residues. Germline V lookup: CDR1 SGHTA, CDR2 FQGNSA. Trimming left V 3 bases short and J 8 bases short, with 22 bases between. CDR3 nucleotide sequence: TGTGCCAGCAGCTTTTTGATATCGGAGCCGGGACTAGGCTACACCTTC. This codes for CASSFLISEPGLGYTF. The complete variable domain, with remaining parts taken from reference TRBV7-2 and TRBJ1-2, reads GAGVSQSPSNKVTEKGKDVELRCDPISGHTALYWYRQSLGQGLEFLIYFQGNSAPDKSGLPSDRFSAERTGGSVSTLTIQRTQQEDSAVYLCASSFLISEPGLGYTFGSGTRLTVV.

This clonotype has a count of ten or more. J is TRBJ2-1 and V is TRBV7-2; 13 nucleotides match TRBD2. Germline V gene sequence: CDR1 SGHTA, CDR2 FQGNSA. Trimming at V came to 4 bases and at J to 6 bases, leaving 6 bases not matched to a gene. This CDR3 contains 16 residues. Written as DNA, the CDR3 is TGTGCCAGCAGCTCCTTACTAGCGGGAGGGCGCAATGAGCAGTTCTTC. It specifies CASSSLLAGGRNEQFF.

CDR3 in amino acids: CASRRAGTSGYEQYF. The CDR3 nucleotides read TGTGCCAGCAGAAGAGCCGGGACTAGCGGATACGAGCAGTACTTC. The V and J genes are TRBV28 and TRBJ2-7; 11 positions match TRBD2. This CDR3 has 15 residues. Trimming cost V 6 bases and J 4 bases; bases outside gene matches: 8. Germline CDR1 and CDR2: MDHEN and SYDVKM.

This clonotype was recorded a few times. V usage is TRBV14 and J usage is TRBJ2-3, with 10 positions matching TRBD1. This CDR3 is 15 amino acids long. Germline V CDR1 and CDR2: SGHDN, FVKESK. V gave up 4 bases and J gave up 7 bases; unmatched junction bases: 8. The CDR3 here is CASSLRDRGPNTQYF. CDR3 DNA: TGTGCCAGCAGCCTCCGGGACAGGGGACCCAATACGCAGTATTTT.

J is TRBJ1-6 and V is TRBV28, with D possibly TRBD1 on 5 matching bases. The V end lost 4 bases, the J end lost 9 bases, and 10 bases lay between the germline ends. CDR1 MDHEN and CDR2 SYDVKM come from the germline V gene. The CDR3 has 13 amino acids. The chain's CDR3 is CASSSGTSSPLHF. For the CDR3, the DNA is TGTGCCAGCAGTTCCGGGACGTCTTCACCCCTCCACTTT.

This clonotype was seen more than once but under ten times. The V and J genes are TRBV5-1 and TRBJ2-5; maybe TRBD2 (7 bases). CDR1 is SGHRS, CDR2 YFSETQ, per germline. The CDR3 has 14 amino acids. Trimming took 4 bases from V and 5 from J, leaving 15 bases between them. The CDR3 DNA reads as TGCGCCAGCAGCGATTTAGGGGGAGGGGAGACCCAGTACTTC. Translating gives CASSDLGGGETQYF.

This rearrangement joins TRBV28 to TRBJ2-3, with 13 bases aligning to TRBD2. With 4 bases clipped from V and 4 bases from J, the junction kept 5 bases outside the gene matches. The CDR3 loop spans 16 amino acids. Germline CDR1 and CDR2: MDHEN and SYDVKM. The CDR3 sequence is CASSSSLAGGPDTQYF. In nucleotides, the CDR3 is TGTGCCAGCAGTTCCTCACTAGCGGGGGGGCCAGATACGCAGTATTTT.

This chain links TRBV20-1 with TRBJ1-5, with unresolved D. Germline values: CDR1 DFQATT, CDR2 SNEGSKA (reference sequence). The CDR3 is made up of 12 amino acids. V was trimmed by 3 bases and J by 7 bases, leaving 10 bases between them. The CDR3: CSARVYGQPQHF. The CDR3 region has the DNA TGCAGTGCTAGGGTCTATGGGCAGCCCCAGCATTTT.

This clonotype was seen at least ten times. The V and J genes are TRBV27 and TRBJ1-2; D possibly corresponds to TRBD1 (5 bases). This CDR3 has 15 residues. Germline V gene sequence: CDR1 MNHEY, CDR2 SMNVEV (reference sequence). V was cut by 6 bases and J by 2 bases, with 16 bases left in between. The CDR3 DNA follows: TGTGCCAGCAGACCTCAACCGGGGGGAAACTATGGCTACACCTTC. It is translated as CASRPQPGGNYGYTF.

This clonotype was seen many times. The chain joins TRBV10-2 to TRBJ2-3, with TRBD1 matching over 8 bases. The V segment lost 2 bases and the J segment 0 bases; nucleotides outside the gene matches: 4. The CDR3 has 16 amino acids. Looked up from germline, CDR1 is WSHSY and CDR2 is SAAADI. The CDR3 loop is CASSEGQGRSTDTQYF. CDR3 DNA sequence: TGCGCCAGCAGTGAGGGACAGGGCAGAAGCACAGATACGCAGTATTTT.